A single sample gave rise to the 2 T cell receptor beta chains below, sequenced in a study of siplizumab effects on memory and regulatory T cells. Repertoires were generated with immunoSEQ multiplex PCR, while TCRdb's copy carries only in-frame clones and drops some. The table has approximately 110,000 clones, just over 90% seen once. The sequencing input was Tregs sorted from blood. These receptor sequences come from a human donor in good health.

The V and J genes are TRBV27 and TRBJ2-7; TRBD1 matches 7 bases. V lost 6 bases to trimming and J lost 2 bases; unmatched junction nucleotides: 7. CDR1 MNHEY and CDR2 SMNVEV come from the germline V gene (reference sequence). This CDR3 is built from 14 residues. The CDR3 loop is CASSRDSTPYEQYF. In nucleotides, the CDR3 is TGTGCCAGCAGCCGGGACAGTACTCCCTACGAGCAGTACTTC.

This CDR3 is CASTPTGRVTDTQYF. The CDR3 DNA follows: TGTGCCAGCACCCCAACCGGGAGGGTAACAGATACGCAGTATTTT. The chain uses TRBV7-9 and TRBJ2-3, with 8 bases that match TRBD2. Germline trimming cut 7 bases from V and 3 bases from J; bases unmatched to any gene: 9. This CDR3 is 15 amino acids long. CDR1 and CDR2 (germline): SEHNR, FQNEAQ (reference sequence). The variable domain in full, completed from reference TRBV7-9 and TRBJ2-3, reads DTGVSQNPRHKITKRGQNVTFRCDPISEHNRLYWYRQTLGQGPEFLTYFQNEAQLEKSRLLSDRFSAERPKGSFSTLEIQRTEQGDSAMYLCASTPTGRVTDTQYFGPGTRLTVL.